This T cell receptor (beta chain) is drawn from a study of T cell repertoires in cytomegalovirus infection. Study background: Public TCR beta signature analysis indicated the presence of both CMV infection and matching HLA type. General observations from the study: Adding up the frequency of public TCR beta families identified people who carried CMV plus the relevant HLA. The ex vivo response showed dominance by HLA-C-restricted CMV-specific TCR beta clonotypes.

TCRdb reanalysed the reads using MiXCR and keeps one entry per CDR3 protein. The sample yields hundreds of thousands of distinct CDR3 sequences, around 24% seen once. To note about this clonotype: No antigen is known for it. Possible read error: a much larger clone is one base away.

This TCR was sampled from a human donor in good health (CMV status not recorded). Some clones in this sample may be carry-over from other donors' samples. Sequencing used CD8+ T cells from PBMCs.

The CDR3 sequence is CASSYAQTSGAEQYF. CDR3 DNA sequence: TGTGCCAGCAGCTACGCCCAGACTAGCGGGGCCGAGCAGTACTTC. The chain recombines TRBV7-8 with TRBJ2-7; 11 nucleotides align to TRBD2. The germline V gene has CDR1 SGHVS and CDR2 FQNEAQ. The CDR3 consists of 15 residues. J was trimmed by 6 bases and V by 4 bases; bases with no gene match: 8. Filled out from reference TRBV7-8 and TRBJ2-7, the complete variable domain reads GAGVSQSPRYKVAKRGQDVALRCDPISGHVSLFWYQQALGQGPEFLTYFQNEAQLDKSGLPSDRFFAERPEGSVSTLKIQRTQQEDSAVYLCASSYAQTSGAEQYFGPGTRLTVT.